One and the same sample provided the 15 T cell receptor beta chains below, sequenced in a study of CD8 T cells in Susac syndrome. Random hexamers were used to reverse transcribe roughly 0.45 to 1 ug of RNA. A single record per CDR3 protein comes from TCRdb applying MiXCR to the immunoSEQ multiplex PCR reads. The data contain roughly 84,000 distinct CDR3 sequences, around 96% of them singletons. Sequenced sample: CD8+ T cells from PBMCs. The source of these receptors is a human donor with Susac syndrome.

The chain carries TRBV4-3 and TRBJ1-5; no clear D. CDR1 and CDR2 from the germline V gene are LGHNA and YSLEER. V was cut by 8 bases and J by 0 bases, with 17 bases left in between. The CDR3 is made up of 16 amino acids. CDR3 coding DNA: TGCGCCAGCTCCCTCCACAGCAGGCGTAGCAATCAGCCCCAGCATTTT. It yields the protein CASSLHSRRSNQPQHF.

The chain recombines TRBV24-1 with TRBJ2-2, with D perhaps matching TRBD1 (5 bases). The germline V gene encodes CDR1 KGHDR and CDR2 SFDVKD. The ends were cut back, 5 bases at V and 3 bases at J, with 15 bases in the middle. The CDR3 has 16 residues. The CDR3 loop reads CATSARGRSDTGELFF. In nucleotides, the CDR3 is TGTGCCACCAGTGCTAGGGGTCGGTCGGACACCGGGGAGCTGTTTTTT.

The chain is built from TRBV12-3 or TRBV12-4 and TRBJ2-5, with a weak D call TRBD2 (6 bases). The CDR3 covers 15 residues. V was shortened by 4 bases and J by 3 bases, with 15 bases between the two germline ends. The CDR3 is CASSSWEDDKETQYF. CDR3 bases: TGTGCCAGCAGTTCCTGGGAGGACGACAAAGAGACCCAGTACTTC.

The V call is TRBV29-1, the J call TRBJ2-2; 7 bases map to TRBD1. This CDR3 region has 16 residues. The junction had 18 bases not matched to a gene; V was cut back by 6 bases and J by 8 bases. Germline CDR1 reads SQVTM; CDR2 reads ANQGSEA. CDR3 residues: CSVVLFVQGERGELFF. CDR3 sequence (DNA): TGCAGCGTCGTTCTATTCGTCCAGGGGGAACGGGGGGAGCTGTTTTTT.

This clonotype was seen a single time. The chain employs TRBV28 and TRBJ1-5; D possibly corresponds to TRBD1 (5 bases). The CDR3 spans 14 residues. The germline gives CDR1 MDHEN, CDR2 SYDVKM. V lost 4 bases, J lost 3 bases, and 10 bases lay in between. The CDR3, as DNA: TGTGCCAGCAGTTGGTTAGGGGACAATCAGCCCCAGCATTTT. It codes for CASSWLGDNQPQHF.

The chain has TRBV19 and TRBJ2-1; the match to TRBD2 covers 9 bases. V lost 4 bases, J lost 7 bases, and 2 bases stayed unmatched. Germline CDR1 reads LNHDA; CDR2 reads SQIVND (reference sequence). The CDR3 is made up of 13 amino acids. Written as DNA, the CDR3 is TGTGCCAGTAGTACCGGACTAGCGAATGAGCAGTTCTTC. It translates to CASSTGLANEQFF.

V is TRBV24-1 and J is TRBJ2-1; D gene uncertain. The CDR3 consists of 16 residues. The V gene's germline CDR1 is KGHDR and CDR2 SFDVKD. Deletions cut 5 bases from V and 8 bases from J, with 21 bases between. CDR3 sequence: CATSGHQVEGGYEQFF. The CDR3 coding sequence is TGTGCCACCAGTGGGCACCAAGTAGAAGGCGGCTATGAGCAGTTCTTC.

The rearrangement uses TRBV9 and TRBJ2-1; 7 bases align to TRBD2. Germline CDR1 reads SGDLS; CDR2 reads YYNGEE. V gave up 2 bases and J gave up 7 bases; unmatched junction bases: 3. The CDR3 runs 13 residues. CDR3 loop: CASSVNSGNEQFF. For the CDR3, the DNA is TGTGCCAGCAGCGTCAATAGCGGGAATGAGCAGTTCTTC.

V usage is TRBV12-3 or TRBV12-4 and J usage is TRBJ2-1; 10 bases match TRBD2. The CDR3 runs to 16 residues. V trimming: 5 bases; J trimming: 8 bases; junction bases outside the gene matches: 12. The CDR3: CASSLPRAGGPYEQFF. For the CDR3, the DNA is TGTGCCAGCAGTCTCCCTCGAGCGGGGGGGCCCTATGAGCAGTTCTTC.

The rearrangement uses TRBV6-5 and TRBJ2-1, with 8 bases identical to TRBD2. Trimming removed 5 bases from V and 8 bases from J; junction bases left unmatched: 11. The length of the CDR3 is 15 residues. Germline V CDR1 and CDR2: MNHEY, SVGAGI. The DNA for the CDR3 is TGTGCCAGCAGTCCCGGACCTAGCGGGTACGATGAGCAGTTCTTC. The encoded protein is CASSPGPSGYDEQFF.

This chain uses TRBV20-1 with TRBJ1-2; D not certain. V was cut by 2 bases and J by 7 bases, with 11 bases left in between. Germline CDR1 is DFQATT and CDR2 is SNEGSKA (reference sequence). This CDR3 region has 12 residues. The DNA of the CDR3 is TGCAGTGCTAGACCTGGCGGGAGTGGCTACACCTTC. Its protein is CSARPGGSGYTF.

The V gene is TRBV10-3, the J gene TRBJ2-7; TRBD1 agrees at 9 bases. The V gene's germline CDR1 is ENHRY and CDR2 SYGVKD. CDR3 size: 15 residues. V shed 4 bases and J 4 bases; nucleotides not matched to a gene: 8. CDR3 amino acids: CAISVTGGVGYEQYF. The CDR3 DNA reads TGTGCCATCAGTGTGACAGGGGGAGTGGGTTACGAGCAGTACTTC.

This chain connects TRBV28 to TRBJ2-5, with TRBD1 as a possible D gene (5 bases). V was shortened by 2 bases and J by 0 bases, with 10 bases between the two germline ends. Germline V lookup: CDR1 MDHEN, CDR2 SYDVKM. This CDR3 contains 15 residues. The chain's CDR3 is CASSLSSTDQETQYF. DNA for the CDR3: TGTGCCAGCAGTTTAAGCTCGACAGACCAAGAGACCCAGTACTTC.

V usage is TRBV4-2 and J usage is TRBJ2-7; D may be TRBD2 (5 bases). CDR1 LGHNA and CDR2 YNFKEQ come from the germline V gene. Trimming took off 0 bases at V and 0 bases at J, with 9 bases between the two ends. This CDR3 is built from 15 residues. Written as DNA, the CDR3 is TGTGCCAGCAGCCAAGATGGAGGAAGCTCCTACGAGCAGTACTTC. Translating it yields CASSQDGGSSYEQYF.

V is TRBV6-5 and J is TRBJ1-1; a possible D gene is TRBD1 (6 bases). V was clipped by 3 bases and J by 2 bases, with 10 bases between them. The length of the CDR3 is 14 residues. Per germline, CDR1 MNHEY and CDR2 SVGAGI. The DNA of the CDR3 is TGTGCCAGCAGTTATCGGGGGCCAAACACTGAAGCTTTCTTT. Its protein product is CASSYRGPNTEAFF.